The clone carrying this TCR beta chain was observed many times. Each CDR3 protein is one row after TCRdb ran MiXCR on the 5' RACE reads. The sample carries 60,000 to 70,000 distinct CDR3 sequences, over 4.5% recorded once. This record comes from a study of early T cells in non-severe SARS-CoV-2 infection. There are 12 residues in the CDR3. V lost 0 bases and J lost 5, with 2 bases in between. Germline V lookup: CDR1 ENHRY, CDR2 SYGVKD. Sample: whole blood, taken at baseline. This sequence was found in an adult who was a healthcare worker with PCR-confirmed SARS-CoV-2 infection or an uninfected control (not recorded which). The chain has TRBV10-3 and TRBJ2-1, with D unclear. The DNA of the CDR3 is TGTGCCATCAGTGAGTCGAACAATGAGCAGTTCTTC. Protein product: CAISESNNEQFF.